The T cell receptor (beta chain) under discussion was sequenced for a study of monozygotic twins with inflammatory bowel disease. Overall study results and limits: Especially with disease activity, IBD patients shared fewer clonotypes with others than healthy twins did.

As to this clonotype: The antigen is not known.

TCRdb re-called the 5' RACE reads; every CDR3 protein appears as one record, without DNA. Its table lists 140,000 to 150,000 distinct CDR3 sequences. Looked up from germline, CDR1 is SGHVS and CDR2 is FQNEAQ. The CDR3 runs 17 residues. Sequencing was carried out using blood. The receptor comes from a human donor with ulcerative colitis or Crohn's disease, or a healthy co-twin of an affected twin (not recorded which). The chain uses TRBV7-8 and TRBJ2-1; TCRdb's D call of TRBD2 is untestable without DNA. CDR3 loop: CASSSGPWTSGDNEQFF.